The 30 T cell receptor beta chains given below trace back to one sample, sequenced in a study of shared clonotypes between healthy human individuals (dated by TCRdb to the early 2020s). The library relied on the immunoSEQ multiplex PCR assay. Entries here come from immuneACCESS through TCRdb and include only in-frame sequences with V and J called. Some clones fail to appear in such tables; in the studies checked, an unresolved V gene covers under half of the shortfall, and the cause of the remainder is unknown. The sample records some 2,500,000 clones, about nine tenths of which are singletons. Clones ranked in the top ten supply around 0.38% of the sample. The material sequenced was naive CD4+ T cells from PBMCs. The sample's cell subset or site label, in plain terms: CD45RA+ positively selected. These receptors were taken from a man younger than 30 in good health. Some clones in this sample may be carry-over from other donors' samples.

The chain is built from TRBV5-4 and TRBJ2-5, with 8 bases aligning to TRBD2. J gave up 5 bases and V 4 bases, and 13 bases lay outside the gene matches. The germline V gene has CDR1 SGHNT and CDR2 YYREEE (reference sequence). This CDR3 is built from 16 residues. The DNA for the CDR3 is TGTGCCAGCAGCCCGGGGGGGGAAACGGCAGTGGAGACCCAGTACTTC. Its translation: CASSPGGETAVETQYF.

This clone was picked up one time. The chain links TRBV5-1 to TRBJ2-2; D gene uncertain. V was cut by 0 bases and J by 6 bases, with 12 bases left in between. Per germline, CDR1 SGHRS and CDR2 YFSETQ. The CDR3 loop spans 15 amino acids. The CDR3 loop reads CASSLGGTGAGELFF. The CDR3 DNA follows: TGCGCCAGCAGCTTGGGCGGCACTGGGGCCGGGGAGCTGTTTTTT.

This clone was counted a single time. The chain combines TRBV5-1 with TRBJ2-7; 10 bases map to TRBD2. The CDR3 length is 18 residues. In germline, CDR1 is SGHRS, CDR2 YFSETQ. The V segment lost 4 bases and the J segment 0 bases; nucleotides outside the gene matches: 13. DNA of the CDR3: TGCGCCAGCAGCCTGACGGCGGGACTAGCGCAGCACTCCTACGAGCAGTACTTC. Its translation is CASSLTAGLAQHSYEQYF.

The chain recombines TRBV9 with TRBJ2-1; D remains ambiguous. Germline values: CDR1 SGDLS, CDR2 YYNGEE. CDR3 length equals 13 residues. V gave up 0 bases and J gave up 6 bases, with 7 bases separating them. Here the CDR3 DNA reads TGTGCCAGCAGCGTAGAAAACTTCAATGAGCAGTTCTTC. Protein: CASSVENFNEQFF.

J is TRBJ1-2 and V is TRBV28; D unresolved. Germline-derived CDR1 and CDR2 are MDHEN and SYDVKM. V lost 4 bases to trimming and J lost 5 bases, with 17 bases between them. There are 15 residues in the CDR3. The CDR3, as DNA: TGTGCCAGCAGTTCTTTAGGAACTTCAGCATATGGCTACACCTTC. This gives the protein CASSSLGTSAYGYTF.

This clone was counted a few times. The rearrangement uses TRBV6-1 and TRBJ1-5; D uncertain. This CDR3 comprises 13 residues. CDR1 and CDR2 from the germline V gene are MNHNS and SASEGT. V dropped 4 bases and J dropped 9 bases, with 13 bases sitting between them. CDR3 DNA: TGTGCCAGCAGTGCCACTACATCCCGGCCCCAGCATTTT. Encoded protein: CASSATTSRPQHF.

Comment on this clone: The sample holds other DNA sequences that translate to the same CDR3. The CDR3 protein is CSVGHTNTGELFF. The CDR3 DNA is TGCAGCGTTGGACACACGAACACCGGGGAGCTGTTTTTT. The chain couples TRBV29-1 to TRBJ2-2; D unclear. The CDR3 totals 13 residues. Germline V lookup: CDR1 SQVTM, CDR2 ANQGSEA. The ends were cut back, 4 bases at V and 0 bases at J, with 6 bases in the middle.

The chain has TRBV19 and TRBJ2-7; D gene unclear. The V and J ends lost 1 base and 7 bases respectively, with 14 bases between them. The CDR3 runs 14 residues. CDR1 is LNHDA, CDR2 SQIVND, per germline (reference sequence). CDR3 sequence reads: CASSIVARVVEQYF. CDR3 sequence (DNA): TGTGCCAGTAGTATAGTAGCACGGGTGGTGGAGCAGTACTTC. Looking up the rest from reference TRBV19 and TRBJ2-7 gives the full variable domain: DGGITQSPKYLFRKEGQNVTLSCEQNLNHDAMYWYRQDPGQGLRLIYYSQIVNDFQKGDIAEGYSVSREKKESFPLTVTSAQKNPTAFYLCASSIVARVVEQYFGPGTRLTVT.

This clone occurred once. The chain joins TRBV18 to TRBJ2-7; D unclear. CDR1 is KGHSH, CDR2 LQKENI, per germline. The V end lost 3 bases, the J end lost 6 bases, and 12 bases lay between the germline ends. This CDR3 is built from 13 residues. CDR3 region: CASSPGRSGEQYF. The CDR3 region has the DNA TGTGCCAGCTCACCGGGAAGGTCTGGCGAGCAGTACTTC.

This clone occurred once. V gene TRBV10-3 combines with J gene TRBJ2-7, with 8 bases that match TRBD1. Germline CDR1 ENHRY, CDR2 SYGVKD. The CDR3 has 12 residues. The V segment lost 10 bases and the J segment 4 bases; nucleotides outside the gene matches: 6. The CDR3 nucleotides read TGTGCCACCCAGGGGGCCAAGTACGAGCAGTACTTC. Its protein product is CATQGAKYEQYF.

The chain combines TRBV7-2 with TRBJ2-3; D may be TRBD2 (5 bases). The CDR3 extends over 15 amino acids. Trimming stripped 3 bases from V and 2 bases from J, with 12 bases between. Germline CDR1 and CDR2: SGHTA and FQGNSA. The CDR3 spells CASSFDRGFTDTQYF. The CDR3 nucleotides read TGTGCCAGCAGCTTCGACCGCGGGTTCACAGATACGCAGTATTTT.

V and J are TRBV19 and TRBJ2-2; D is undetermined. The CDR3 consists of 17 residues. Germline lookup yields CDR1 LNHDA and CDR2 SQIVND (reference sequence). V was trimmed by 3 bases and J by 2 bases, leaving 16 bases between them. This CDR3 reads CASSIHPMQQNTGELFF. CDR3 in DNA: TGTGCCAGTAGTATTCACCCCATGCAGCAAAACACCGGGGAGCTGTTTTTT.

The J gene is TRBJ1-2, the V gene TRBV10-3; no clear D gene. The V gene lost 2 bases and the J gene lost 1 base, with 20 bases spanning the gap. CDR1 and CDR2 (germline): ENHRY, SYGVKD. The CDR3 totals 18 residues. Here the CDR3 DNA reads TGTGCCATCAGTGAGGTTTTGGCGGCCGTCTTGGGTAACTATGGCTACACCTTC. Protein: CAISEVLAAVLGNYGYTF.

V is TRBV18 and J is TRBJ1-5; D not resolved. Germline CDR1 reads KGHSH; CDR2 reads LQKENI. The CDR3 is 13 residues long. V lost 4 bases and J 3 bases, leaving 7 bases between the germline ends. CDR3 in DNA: TGTGCCAGCTCACTGCTCGACAATCAGCCCCAGCATTTT. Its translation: CASSLLDNQPQHF.

The CDR3 DNA is TGTGCCAGCAGCGCCTTCGGGGCAGGAGAGACCCAGTACTTC. Translating it yields CASSAFGAGETQYF. J is TRBJ2-5 and V is TRBV7-3; D possibly uses TRBD1 or TRBD2 (5 bases each). The length of the CDR3 is 14 residues. CDR1 and CDR2 (germline): SGHTA, FQGTGA. Trimming took 5 bases from V and 4 from J, leaving 14 bases between them.

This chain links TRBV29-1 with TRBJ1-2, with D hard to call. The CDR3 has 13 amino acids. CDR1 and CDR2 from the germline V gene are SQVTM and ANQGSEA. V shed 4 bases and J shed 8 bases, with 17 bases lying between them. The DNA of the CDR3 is TGCAGCGTTGCCGAGGACGGAGCTAGGGGCTACACCTTC. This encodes CSVAEDGARGYTF.

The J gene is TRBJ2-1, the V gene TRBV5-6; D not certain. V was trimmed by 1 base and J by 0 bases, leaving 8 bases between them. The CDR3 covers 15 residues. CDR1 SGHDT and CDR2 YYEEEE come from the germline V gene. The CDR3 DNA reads TGTGCCAGCAGCTTGCGGCCAGGCTCCTACAATGAGCAGTTCTTC. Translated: CASSLRPGSYNEQFF.

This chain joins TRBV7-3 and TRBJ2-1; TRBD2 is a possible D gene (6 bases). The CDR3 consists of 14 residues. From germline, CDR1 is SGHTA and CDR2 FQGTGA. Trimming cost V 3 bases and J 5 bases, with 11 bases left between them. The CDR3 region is CASSLLANNNEQFF. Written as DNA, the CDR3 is TGTGCCAGCAGCTTGCTAGCGAATAACAATGAGCAGTTCTTC.

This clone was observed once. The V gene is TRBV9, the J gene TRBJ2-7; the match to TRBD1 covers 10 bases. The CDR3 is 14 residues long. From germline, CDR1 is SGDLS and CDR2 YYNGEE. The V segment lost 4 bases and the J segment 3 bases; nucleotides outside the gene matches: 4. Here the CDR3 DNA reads TGTGCCAGCAGCCCGGGACAGGGGATCTACGAGCAGTACTTC. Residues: CASSPGQGIYEQYF.

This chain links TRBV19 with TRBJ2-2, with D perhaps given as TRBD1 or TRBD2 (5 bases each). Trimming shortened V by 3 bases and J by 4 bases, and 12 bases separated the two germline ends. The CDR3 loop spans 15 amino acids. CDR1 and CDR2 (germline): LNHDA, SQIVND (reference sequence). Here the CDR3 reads CASSIGIGATGELFF. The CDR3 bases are TGTGCCAGTAGTATCGGGATCGGGGCCACCGGGGAGCTGTTTTTT.

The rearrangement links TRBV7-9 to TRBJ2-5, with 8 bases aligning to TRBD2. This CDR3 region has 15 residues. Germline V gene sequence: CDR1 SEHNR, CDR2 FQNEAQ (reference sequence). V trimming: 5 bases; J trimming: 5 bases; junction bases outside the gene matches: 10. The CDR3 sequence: CASSLSGSHTETQYF. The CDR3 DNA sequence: TGTGCCAGCAGCCTGAGCGGGAGTCATACGGAGACCCAGTACTTC. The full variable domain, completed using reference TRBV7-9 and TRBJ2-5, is DTGVSQNPRHKITKRGQNVTFRCDPISEHNRLYWYRQTLGQGPEFLTYFQNEAQLEKSRLLSDRFSAERPKGSFSTLEIQRTEQGDSAMYLCASSLSGSHTETQYFGPGTRLLVL.

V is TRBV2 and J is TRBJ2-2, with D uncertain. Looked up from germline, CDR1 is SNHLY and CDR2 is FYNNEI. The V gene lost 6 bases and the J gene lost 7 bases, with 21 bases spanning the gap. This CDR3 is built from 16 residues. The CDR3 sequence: CASRSADLIVGGELFF. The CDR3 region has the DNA TGTGCCAGCAGATCCGCCGACCTCATAGTGGGCGGGGAGCTGTTTTTT.

CDR3 sequence reads: CASSRTGAPQETQYF. DNA for the CDR3: TGTGCCAGCAGTAGAACAGGTGCGCCCCAAGAGACCCAGTACTTC. The V and J genes are TRBV6-6 and TRBJ2-5, with D perhaps TRBD1 (5 bases). From germline, CDR1 is MNHNY and CDR2 SVGAGI (reference sequence). This CDR3 comprises 15 residues. V lost 5 bases and J lost 1, with 14 bases in between.

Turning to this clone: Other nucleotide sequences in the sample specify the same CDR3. DNA of the CDR3: TGTGCCAGCAGCGTAGGGCCGGGAGGGGTCTACGAGCAGTACTTC. Amino acids: CASSVGPGGVYEQYF. The V and J genes are TRBV9 and TRBJ2-7; 8 bases agree with TRBD2. Per the germline V gene, CDR1 is SGDLS and CDR2 is YYNGEE. V trimming: 0 bases; J trimming: 3 bases; junction bases outside the gene matches: 5. The CDR3 is 15 amino acids.

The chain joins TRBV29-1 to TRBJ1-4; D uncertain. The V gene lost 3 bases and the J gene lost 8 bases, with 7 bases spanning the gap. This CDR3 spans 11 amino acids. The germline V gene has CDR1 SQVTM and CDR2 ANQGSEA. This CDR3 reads CSVEVTEKLFF. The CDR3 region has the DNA TGCAGCGTTGAGGTGACAGAAAAACTGTTTTTT. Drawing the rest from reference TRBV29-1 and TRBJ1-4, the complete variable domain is SAVISQKPSRDICQRGTSLTIQCQVDSQVTMMFWYRQQPGQSLTLIATANQGSEATYESGFVIDKFPISRPNLTFSTLTVSNMSPEDSSIYLCSVEVTEKLFFGSGTQLSVL.

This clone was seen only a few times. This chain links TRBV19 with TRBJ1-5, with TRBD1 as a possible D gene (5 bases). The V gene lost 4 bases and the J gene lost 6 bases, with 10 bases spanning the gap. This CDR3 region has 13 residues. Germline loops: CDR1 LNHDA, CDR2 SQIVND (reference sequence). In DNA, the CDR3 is TGTGCCAGTAGTACACAGGTACCTCAGCCCCAGCATTTT. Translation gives CASSTQVPQPQHF.

CDR3 region: CASSFRAGTYNEQFF. Written as DNA, the CDR3 is TGTGCCAGCAGCTTTAGGGCAGGGACGTACAATGAGCAGTTCTTC. This rearrangement joins TRBV5-4 to TRBJ2-1; D tentatively reads TRBD1 or TRBD2 (5 bases each). The CDR3 loop spans 15 amino acids. From germline, CDR1 is SGHNT and CDR2 YYREEE (reference sequence). The V end was cut by 2 bases, the J end by 4 bases, with 13 bases between.

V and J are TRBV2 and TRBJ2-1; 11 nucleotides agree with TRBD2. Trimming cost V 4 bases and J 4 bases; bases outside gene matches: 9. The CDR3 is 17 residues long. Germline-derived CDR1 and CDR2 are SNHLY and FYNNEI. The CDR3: CASSGRASGRYYNEQFF. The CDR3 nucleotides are TGTGCCAGCAGTGGAAGGGCTAGCGGGAGGTATTACAATGAGCAGTTCTTC.

DNA of the CDR3: TGCGCCAGCAACGCCGACTCACCCACAGATACGCAGTATTTT. This codes for CASNADSPTDTQYF. The V and J genes are TRBV5-1 and TRBJ2-3; no firm D call. The CDR3 sequence is 14 residues long. The V gene's germline CDR1 is SGHRS and CDR2 YFSETQ. With 6 bases removed from V and 2 bases from J, the gap between germline ends came to 13 bases.

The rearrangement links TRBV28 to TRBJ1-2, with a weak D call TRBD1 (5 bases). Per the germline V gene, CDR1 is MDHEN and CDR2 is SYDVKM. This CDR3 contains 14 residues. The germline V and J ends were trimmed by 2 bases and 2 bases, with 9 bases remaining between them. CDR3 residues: CASSLLSGNYGYTF. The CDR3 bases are TGTGCCAGCAGTTTACTGTCAGGGAACTATGGCTACACCTTC.